This paragraph reports one T cell receptor (beta chain). The antigen remains undetermined. The data were obtained in a study of immune evolution from preneoplasia to lung adenocarcinoma. Study outcomes and limitations: Compared with EGFR-mutant or double wild-type lesions, KRAS-mutant nodules were more clonal. Top clone share appeared to fall from AAH through AIS, MIA, adenocarcinoma.

Patient tissue came from resections in Japan or China, 2014–2017. Two lung cancer pathologists independently confirmed each histologic diagnosis. The V end lost 5 bases, the J end lost 4 bases, and 15 bases lay between the germline ends. CDR1 and CDR2 from the germline V gene are MNHNS and SASEGT. The CDR3 has 14 amino acids. Profiling relied on immunoSEQ multiplex PCR, and the TCRdb table lists in-frame clones only, not all of them. This table holds 9,000 to 10,000 clones, around 83% found once. Sequenced material: FFPE minimally invasive lung adenocarcinoma tissue. This chain connects TRBV6-1 to TRBJ2-7; no definite D call. The clonotype originates from a person between 65 and 80 years old with lung adenocarcinoma. Some clones in this sample may be carry-over from other donors' samples. The CDR3 nucleotides read TGTGCCAGCAGTTTCGAGACGTCGGTATACGAGCAGTACTTC. This encodes CASSFETSVYEQYF.